Many counts were recorded for the clone carrying this T cell receptor (beta chain). Its antigen remains unidentified. One end of the junction fails to match germline, which may point to a read error. The data stem from a study of Graves' ophthalmopathy and Graves' hyperthyroidism. Findings and caveats of the study: Both an approximately 69% sensitivity and an approximately 79% specificity characterized the model's predictions of ophthalmopathy progression.

Reliance was placed on clinical symptoms, serum thyroxine, TRAb, thyroid ultrasound and orbital computed tomography for diagnosis. What supplied the PBMCs was about 10 ml of fresh peripheral blood. Looked up from germline, CDR1 is DFQATT and CDR2 is SNEGSKA (reference sequence). This CDR3 is built from 11 residues. Investigators amplified TCR beta CDR3 regions from RNA transcripts. The library came from an HTBI-primed first-round RT-PCR and a second-round multiplex PCR. TCRdb recomputed calls from the multiplex PCR reads with MiXCR, one row per CDR3 protein. The repertoire includes hundreds of thousands of distinct CDR3 sequences, roughly 15% of them detected once, and about 7% sits in the top ten.

The genes are TRBV20-1 and TRBJ1-1, with D perhaps TRBD1 (5 bases). Source material: peripheral blood. This TCR was recovered from a woman younger than 30 with stable Graves' hyperthyroidism. DNA for the CDR3: TGCAGTGCTACAGGGAACACTGAAGCTTCCTTT. Encoded protein: CSATGNTEASF.